These T cell receptor beta chains were read from a single sample in a study of blood T cell repertoires in COVID-19. Clones were sequenced by immunoSEQ multiplex PCR, and TCRdb holds only the in-frame ones, with some missing. The table shows some 69,000 clones, with approximately 88% occurring only once. The material sequenced was peripheral blood. The receptors were sampled from a man older than 75 with active or convalescent COVID-19. CDR3s include the opening cysteine and the closing phenylalanine or tryptophan. D genes are given only for firm matches. A row's size may be missing; if present it is once, few, many or a size class.

>TRBJ2-1|.|.|TRBV6-6
CASSYSGRTDEQFF
TGTGCCAGCAGTTACTCGGGCCGTACCGATGAGCAGTTCTTC
>TRBJ1-1|.|.|TRBV4-1
CASSQPDLRRTEAFF
TGCGCCAGCAGCCAGCCGGATTTGAGGAGGACTGAAGCTTTCTTT
>TRBJ2-7|.|TRBD1|TRBV9
CASSPGTGVVYEQYF
TGTGCCAGCAGTCCCGGGACAGGGGTGGTGTACGAGCAGTACTTC
>TRBJ2-7|.|TRBD2|TRBV5-6
CASSLGTSGRGYF
TGTGCCAGCAGCTTGGGGACTAGCGGGCGGGGGTACTTC
>TRBJ2-1|.|TRBD2|TRBV30
CACVSGSSNEQFF
TGTGCCTGCGTCAGCGGGAGTTCTAATGAGCAGTTCTTC
>TRBJ2-5|few|TRBD1|TRBV2
CASSEGWVGDRGKETQYF
TGTGCCAGCAGTGAAGGATGGGTGGGGGACAGGGGAAAAGAGACCCAGTACTTC
>TRBJ2-3|.|TRBD1|TRBV7-8
CASSSRDRVHTQYF
TGTGCCAGCAGCTCCCGGGACAGGGTACATACGCAGTATTTT
>TRBJ1-2|.|TRBD1|TRBV9
CASSVTGGGYGYTF
TGTGCCAGCAGCGTAACAGGGGGTGGCTATGGCTACACCTTC
>TRBJ2-7|few|.|TRBV14
CASSQGTPYEQYF
TGTGCCAGCAGCCAAGGGACACCCTACGAGCAGTACTTC
>TRBJ1-2|.|.|TRBV28
CASSWSYGYTF
TGTGCCAGCAGTTGGAGCTATGGCTACACCTTC
>TRBJ1-5|.|.|TRBV6-2/TRBV6-3
CASSTPGGEDQPQHF
TGTGCCAGCAGTACCCCGGGGGGCGAAGATCAGCCCCAGCATTTT
>TRBJ2-2|few|.|TRBV11-3
CASSSRVPGELFF
TGTGCCAGCAGCTCACGGGTTCCCGGGGAGCTGTTTTTT
>TRBJ1-2|.|.|TRBV3-1/TRBV3-2
CASSPTRANYGYTF
TGTGCCAGCAGCCCCACCCGGGCTAACTATGGCTACACCTTC
>TRBJ2-5|.|TRBD2|TRBV5-4
CASSPGGSGREETQYF
TGTGCCAGCAGCCCGGGGGGTAGCGGGAGGGAGGAGACCCAGTACTTC
>TRBJ1-5|few|.|TRBV27
CASSLQGINQPQHF
TGTGCCAGCAGTTTACAGGGGATCAATCAGCCCCAGCATTTT
>TRBJ2-6|.|.|TRBV28
CASSLLVGGMGANVLTF
TGTGCCAGCAGTTTATTAGTCGGGGGAATGGGGGCCAACGTCCTGACTTTC
>TRBJ1-4|.|.|TRBV6-1
CASSEVWGHVGEKLFF
TGTGCCAGCAGTGAAGTTTGGGGGCACGTGGGTGAAAAACTGTTTTTT
>TRBJ2-2|.|TRBD1|TRBV27
CASRDYRGTGELFF
TGTGCCAGCAGGGATTACAGGGGTACCGGGGAGCTGTTTTTT
>TRBJ2-7|.|TRBD2|TRBV18
CASSPRVAGAKDEQYF
TGTGCCAGCTCACCAAGGGTAGCGGGAGCTAAAGACGAGCAGTACTTC
>TRBJ2-7|.|TRBD1|TRBV5-6
CASSLSLRDRYTYEQYF
TGTGCCAGCAGCTTGAGTCTTAGGGACAGATACACCTACGAGCAGTACTTC
>TRBJ1-3|few|.|TRBV7-9
CASSSGGSRGNTIYF
TGTGCCAGCAGCTCGGGGGGTTCGCGCGGAAACACCATATATTTT
>TRBJ1-4|.|.|TRBV6-6
CASSPGQFDNEKLFF
TGTGCCAGCAGCCCTGGACAGTTTGATAATGAAAAACTGTTTTTT
>TRBJ2-7|.|.|TRBV5-1
CASSLEPGTYEQYF
TGCGCCAGCAGCTTGGAACCAGGGACCTACGAGCAGTACTTC
>TRBJ2-7|.|TRBD1|TRBV5-1
CASSLTGGSSYEQYF
TGCGCCAGCAGCCTAACAGGGGGTTCTTCCTACGAGCAGTACTTC
>TRBJ1-2|.|TRBD1|TRBV18
CASSPNTGTGSGYTF
TGTGCCAGCTCACCAAATACCGGGACAGGGTCTGGCTACACCTTC
>TRBJ1-1|once|.|TRBV7-8
CASSLGGTPMNTEAFF
TGTGCCAGCAGCTTAGGCGGGACTCCCATGAACACTGAAGCTTTCTTT
>TRBJ2-7|.|TRBD2|TRBV2
CATMPGLSYEQYF
TGTGCCACCATGCCGGGACTATCCTACGAGCAGTACTTC
>TRBJ2-6|.|TRBD2|TRBV18
CASSPTGGSGANVLTF
TGTGCCAGCTCACCCACGGGGGGTTCTGGGGCCAACGTCCTGACTTTC
>TRBJ2-7|.|.|TRBV12-2
CASRGKGPYEQYF
TGTGCAAGTCGCGGAAAGGGGCCCTACGAGCAGTACTTC
>TRBJ2-1|.|.|TRBV20-1
CSASRALEQFF
TGCAGTGCTAGCAGGGCACTTGAGCAGTTCTTC
>TRBJ2-1|.|TRBD2|TRBV6-5
CASSYSLADNEQFF
TGTGCCAGCAGTTACTCCCTAGCGGACAATGAGCAGTTCTTC
>TRBJ2-5|.|.|TRBV7-8
CASRSGSKETQYF
TGTGCCAGCAGATCGGGGTCTAAAGAGACCCAGTACTTC
>TRBJ2-2|few|.|TRBV19
CASSISGVPGELFF
TGTGCCAGTAGTATATCGGGGGTGCCCGGGGAGCTGTTTTTT
>TRBJ2-3|once|TRBD2|TRBV7-2
CASRKGGRGTDTQYF
TGTGCCAGCAGGAAGGGCGGGAGAGGCACAGATACGCAGTATTTT
>TRBJ2-1|.|TRBD1|TRBV30
CAWSKRDRGPYNEQFF
TGTGCCTGGAGTAAGCGGGACAGGGGTCCTTACAATGAGCAGTTCTTC
>TRBJ1-2|.|TRBD1|TRBV5-4
CASSLEGGRYGYTF
TGTGCCAGCAGCTTGGAAGGGGGCCGCTATGGCTACACCTTC
>TRBJ1-1|few|.|TRBV5-1
CASSPPGTEAFF
TGCGCCAGCAGCCCCCCGGGGACTGAAGCTTTCTTT
>TRBJ2-2|once|.|TRBV18
CASSPYRDPNTGELFF
TGTGCCAGCTCACCTTACAGGGACCCGAACACCGGGGAGCTGTTTTTT
>TRBJ1-1|.|TRBD1|TRBV18
CASSPAWTGARGTEAFF
TGTGCCAGCTCACCAGCCTGGACAGGGGCTCGGGGCACTGAAGCTTTCTTT
>TRBJ2-3|few|.|TRBV4-2
CASSRRDTQYF
TGTGCCAGCAGCCGTCGGGATACGCAGTATTTT